The 22 T cell receptor beta chains below all came from one sample that was sequenced in a study of blood T cells in healthy people across ages. A second PCR of about 7 to 12 cycles used a sample-barcoded 5' primer and a J-beta primer mix. Each CDR3 protein is one row after TCRdb ran MiXCR on the 5' RACE reads. Of roughly 1,500,000 distinct CDR3 sequences in the sample, about 35% were seen once. The sample consisted of blood. These receptors were collected from a woman aged 25 to 39 in good health.

Details on this clonotype: It may be a read error: a sequence one base away is much more abundant. The chain links TRBV3-1 to TRBJ1-1; D perhaps matches TRBD1 (6 bases). Germline lookup yields CDR1 LGHDT and CDR2 YNNKEL (reference sequence). V shed 1 base and J shed 1 base, with 10 bases lying between them. This CDR3 comprises 15 residues. The DNA of the CDR3 is TGTGCCAGCAGCCAAGCGGGACAAAAGAACACTGAAGCTTTCTTT. Amino acid sequence: CASSQAGQKNTEAFF.

The chain recombines TRBV30 with TRBJ1-2, with TRBD1 matching over 8 bases. This CDR3 has 16 residues. Germline V gene sequence: CDR1 GTSNPN, CDR2 SVGIG (reference sequence). With V trimmed by 3 bases and J by 5 bases, 14 bases remained unmatched. CDR3: CAWRAGGERSSYGYTF. The CDR3 DNA is TGTGCCTGGAGGGCAGGGGGCGAACGGTCTTCGTATGGCTACACCTTC.

The CDR3 loop reads CASSPPYRGSSEQFF. The CDR3 DNA is TGTGCCAGCAGCCCCCCCTATCGGGGGTCAAGTGAGCAGTTCTTC. V and J are TRBV14 and TRBJ2-1; D perhaps matches TRBD2 (6 bases). V dropped 4 bases and J dropped 9 bases, with 19 bases sitting between them. The CDR3 is 15 residues long. The germline gives CDR1 SGHDN, CDR2 FVKESK. Full variable domain (outside the CDR3, taken from reference TRBV14 and TRBJ2-1): EAGVTQFPSHSVIEKGQTVTLRCDPISGHDNLYWYRRVMGKEIKFLLHFVKESKQDESGMPNNRFLAERTGGTYSTLKVQPAELEDSGVYFCASSPPYRGSSEQFFGPGTRLTVL.

This clonotype was seen a handful of times. The chain carries TRBV10-3 and TRBJ1-4, with a tentative D call TRBD1 (6 bases). The ends were cut back, 6 bases at V and 7 bases at J, with 12 bases in the middle. Germline V gives CDR1 ENHRY, CDR2 SYGVKD. There are 13 residues in the CDR3. Written as DNA, the CDR3 is TGTGCCATCAGCACAGGGAAGGGTGAAAAACTGTTTTTT. It yields the protein CAISTGKGEKLFF.

This clonotype was detected a few times. This rearrangement joins TRBV20-1 to TRBJ1-1, with 8 bases lining up with TRBD1. The CDR3 is 14 amino acids. With 5 bases clipped from V and 1 base from J, the junction kept 6 bases outside the gene matches. Germline V lookup: CDR1 DFQATT, CDR2 SNEGSKA (reference sequence). Here the CDR3 DNA reads TGCAGTGCTCCCAGGGGGCCGCGGAACACTGAAGCTTTCTTT. As protein: CSAPRGPRNTEAFF.

The CDR3 loop reads CASSEGGWGSDQPQHF. As DNA, the CDR3 is TGTGCCAGCAGTGAAGGGGGTTGGGGGTCCGATCAGCCCCAGCATTTT. The gene calls are TRBV6-1 and TRBJ1-5; the D gene is possibly TRBD1 (5 bases). Germline V gives CDR1 MNHNS, CDR2 SASEGT. Trimming took 1 base from V and 5 from J, leaving 15 bases between them. The CDR3 has 16 amino acids.

With respect to this clonotype: This could be a read error, since a much larger clone is one nucleotide away. The V gene is TRBV13, the J gene TRBJ2-3; possibly TRBD2 for D (5 bases). The CDR3 sequence is 13 residues long. Germline V gene sequence: CDR1 PRHDT, CDR2 FYEKMQ (reference sequence). CDR3: CASSLYKGDMQYF. CDR3 bases: TGTGCCAGCAGCTTATATAAGGGAGATATGCAGTATTTT.

The chain joins TRBV20-1 to TRBJ2-5, with unresolved D. Trimming took 1 base from V and 0 from J, leaving 9 bases between them. Germline loops: CDR1 DFQATT, CDR2 SNEGSKA (reference sequence). The CDR3 totals 14 residues. Written as DNA, the CDR3 is TGCAGTGCTAGAGCAGCGACGTACCAAGAGACCCAGTACTTC. Amino acid sequence: CSARAATYQETQYF.

The CDR3 DNA follows: TGTGCCAGCAGCCAAGTGGACAGGGGAGGGGATCAGCCCCAGCATTTT. Its protein is CASSQVDRGGDQPQHF. The V and J genes are TRBV3-1 and TRBJ1-5; TRBD1 matches at 9 bases. This CDR3 region has 16 residues. After removal of 1 base from V and 5 bases from J, the junction contained 6 bases not matched to a gene. CDR1 is LGHDT and CDR2 is YNNKEL in the germline V gene (reference sequence).

The chain employs TRBV6-1 and TRBJ2-4, with 7 bases lining up with TRBD2. V gave up 9 bases and J gave up 0 bases; unmatched junction bases: 5. The CDR3 is 14 residues long. CDR1 and CDR2 from the germline V gene are MNHNS and SASEGT. CDR3 bases: TGTGCCAGTAGGGAGGGGATAGCCAAAAACATTCAGTACTTC. Amino acids: CASREGIAKNIQYF.

This clonotype was detected only a few times. The rearrangement uses TRBV5-1 and TRBJ2-7; 12 positions match TRBD1. Losses at the gene ends were 4 bases for V and 7 bases for J; bases not matched to a gene: 9. The CDR3 is 15 amino acids. Germline lookup yields CDR1 SGHRS and CDR2 YFSETQ. DNA for the CDR3: TGCGCCAGCAGCCCCTGGGGACAGGGGGCGGGAGAGCAGTACTTC. This encodes CASSPWGQGAGEQYF.

The V and J genes are TRBV11-2 and TRBJ2-3; 8 bases are shared with TRBD2. Trimming took 5 bases from V and 4 from J; bases not matched to a gene: 17. CDR1 and CDR2 from the germline V gene are SGHAT and FQNNGV. The CDR3 is made up of 18 amino acids. In nucleotides, the CDR3 is TGTGCCAGCAGCATCCATTCCCTCAGCGGGAGAAGGGCAGATACGCAGTATTTT. This codes for CASSIHSLSGRRADTQYF. Full variable domain (rest looked up from reference TRBV11-2 and TRBJ2-3): EAGVAQSPRYKIIEKRQSVAFWCNPISGHATLYWYQQILGQGPKLLIQFQNNGVVDDSQLPKDRFSAERLKGVDSTLKIQPAKLEDSAVYLCASSIHSLSGRRADTQYFGPGTRLTVL.

Many counts were recorded for this clonotype. The V call is TRBV29-1, the J call TRBJ2-3; 10 positions agree with TRBD2. V shed 1 base, J shed 2 bases, and the junction held 3 bases outside the gene matches. The CDR3 is 15 amino acids. Germline CDR1 reads SQVTM; CDR2 reads ANQGSEA. CDR3 sequence: CSVEGAGGYTDTQYF. CDR3 in DNA: TGCAGCGTTGAAGGAGCGGGAGGGTACACAGATACGCAGTATTTT.

V usage is TRBV4-1 and J usage is TRBJ2-3; the D gene could be TRBD1 or TRBD2 (5 bases each). Trimming took off 3 bases at V and 0 bases at J, with 16 bases between the two ends. The CDR3 has 17 amino acids. CDR1 is MGHRA and CDR2 is YSYEKL in the germline V gene. The DNA for the CDR3 is TGCGCCAGCAGCCACCGGGTCGGGACCAAAAGCACAGATACGCAGTATTTT. Protein: CASSHRVGTKSTDTQYF.

This clonotype came up a few times. The V and J genes are TRBV2 and TRBJ2-7; 7 bases align to TRBD1. The CDR3 has 15 amino acids. The V gene's germline CDR1 is SNHLY and CDR2 FYNNEI. Trimming at V came to 9 bases and at J to 5 bases, leaving 16 bases not matched to a gene. The CDR3 is CASRGGDRVVHEQYF. In DNA, the CDR3 is TGTGCCAGTAGAGGGGGAGACAGGGTGGTCCACGAGCAGTACTTC.

The V and J genes are TRBV6-1 and TRBJ1-2; D is perhaps TRBD1 (6 bases). The germline V gene encodes CDR1 MNHNS and CDR2 SASEGT. There are 13 residues in the CDR3. V was cut by 6 bases and J by 9 bases, with 17 bases left in between. The CDR3 region is CASRMDSTARYTF. The CDR3 nucleotides read TGTGCCAGCAGAATGGACAGTACGGCGCGCTACACCTTC.

There are many counts of this clonotype. V and J are TRBV20-1 and TRBJ2-3; no firm D call. Germline V gene lookup returns CDR1 DFQATT and CDR2 SNEGSKA (reference sequence). V was pared by 3 bases and J by 4 bases, with 14 bases between. The CDR3 extends over 14 amino acids. DNA of the CDR3: TGCAGTGCTAGTGTCGGGTCGAGTTCAGATACGCAGTATTTT. It specifies CSASVGSSSDTQYF.

The chain recombines TRBV12-3 or TRBV12-4 with TRBJ2-1, with TRBD2 identical over 11 bases. Trimming cost V 4 bases and J 4 bases; bases outside gene matches: 6. This CDR3 contains 16 residues. The CDR3 DNA follows: TGTGCCAGCAGTTCCAACGTAGCGGGGGGGTACAATGAGCAGTTCTTC. Encoded protein: CASSSNVAGGYNEQFF.

Remarks on this clonotype: A much bigger clone sits one base away, suggesting this may be a read error. CDR3 sequence reads: CSVEGRTDTDTQYF. CDR3 DNA sequence: TGCAGCGTTGAGGGCCGAACAGACACAGATACGCAGTATTTT. The chain recombines TRBV29-1 with TRBJ2-3; D not resolved. The CDR3 runs to 14 residues. Germline CDR1 reads SQVTM; CDR2 reads ANQGSEA. V lost 3 bases, J lost 2 bases, and 12 bases lay in between.

The chain recombines TRBV4-1 with TRBJ2-1; 7 nucleotides align to TRBD2. The J segment lost 10 bases and the V segment lost 4 bases, leaving 7 bases of the junction unmatched. CDR1 and CDR2 from the germline V gene are MGHRA and YSYEKL. CDR3 length: 13 amino acids. The CDR3 bases are TGCGCCAGCAGCCGCCCGGGGGGAAAGGAGCAGTTCTTC. It encodes CASSRPGGKEQFF.

V gene TRBV5-1 combines with J gene TRBJ2-3; 13 nucleotides align to TRBD2. Germline loops: CDR1 SGHRS, CDR2 YFSETQ. V gave up 5 bases and J gave up 6 bases; unmatched junction bases: 12. The CDR3 sequence is 17 residues long. The CDR3 sequence: CASRDGLAGVYMDTQYF. The CDR3 DNA reads as TGCGCCAGCAGGGACGGACTAGCGGGAGTGTATATGGATACGCAGTATTTT.

This clonotype was detected only a few times. The rearrangement links TRBV7-9 to TRBJ2-7; D unclear. Trimming left V 1 base short and J 6 bases short, with 10 bases between. The CDR3 has 13 residues. Germline assignment: CDR1 SEHNR and CDR2 FQNEAQ (reference sequence). The CDR3 sequence is CASSLDPLSEQYF. Here the CDR3 DNA reads TGTGCCAGCAGCTTAGACCCCCTTTCCGAGCAGTACTTC.